This T cell receptor beta chain came from a study of CD8 T cells in Susac syndrome. General study points: The authors acknowledged that their TCR sequencing and HLA analysis involved a relatively small number of individuals.

With random hexamers, roughly 0.45 to 1 ug RNA was reverse transcribed. Amplification of the TCR beta CDR3 was carried out by immunoSEQ multiplex PCR, which spanned a total of 54 Vbeta and 13 Jbeta segments. TCRdb used MiXCR to reprocess the immunoSEQ multiplex PCR reads, holding one entry per CDR3 protein. There are about 150,000 distinct CDR3 sequences in the sample; about 95% occur only once, and 0.14% to 0.15% lies in the top ten. With respect to this clonotype: The antigen remains unidentified.

Negative isolation was applied to CD8+ and CD4+ T cells, and FACS enrichment was applied to TEMRA cells. Germline V lookup: CDR1 LGHDT, CDR2 YNNKEL (reference sequence). Germline trimming cut 4 bases from V and 5 bases from J; bases unmatched to any gene: 9. CDR3 length: 18 residues. The source of this sequence is a human donor with multiple sclerosis. V usage is TRBV3-1 and J usage is TRBJ2-1; 15 bases fit TRBD2. Sequenced material: CD8+ T cells from PBMCs. The CDR3 here is CASSRRTSGGASHNEQFF. The CDR3 DNA reads as TGTGCCAGCAGCCGGAGGACTAGCGGGGGGGCCTCGCACAATGAGCAGTTCTTC.